One sample yielded the 18 T cell receptor beta chains listed below, sequenced in a study of Ad26.COV2.S vaccination and SARS-CoV-2 variants (dated by TCRdb to the early 2020s). Libraries were built with the immunoSEQ multiplex PCR assay. What TCRdb holds here is the immuneACCESS table cut down to in-frame rearrangements. Part of the clones is not present; checked against another copy, under half of the missing clones reflect an unresolved V gene, and the others are unexplained. The sample contains roughly 500,000 clones, 87% of them found a single time. The ten largest account for roughly 13% of the sample. This sample's treatment or condition label indicates: over 15 received Ad26.COV2.S at low or high dose, single or two shots; 5 received placebo; per-sample allocation not given. For vaccine and placebo recipients, repertoires were sequenced using samples collected on day 63 after the first injection.

The specimen comprised peripheral blood, sampled in a trial of Ad26.COV2.S vaccine versus placebo. Receptors originate from a person between 18 and 65 years old who received the Ad26.COV2.S COVID-19 vaccine or a placebo.

The chain has TRBV20-1 and TRBJ2-1; D uncertain. The CDR3 runs to 11 residues. The germline gives CDR1 DFQATT, CDR2 SNEGSKA (reference sequence). V was trimmed by 3 bases and J by 12 bases, leaving 12 bases between them. CDR3 DNA: TGCAGTGCTAGCGGTGGTTCTCGGCAGTTCTTC. Translating it yields CSASGGSRQFF.

This rearrangement joins TRBV5-5 to TRBJ2-5, with a weak D call TRBD2 (5 bases). Trimming took off 1 base at V and 4 bases at J, with 14 bases between the two ends. The CDR3 spans 15 residues. CDR1 is SGHKS, CDR2 YYEKEE, per germline (reference sequence). CDR3 protein: CASSLPLLVIETQYF. For the CDR3, the DNA is TGTGCCAGCAGCTTGCCCCTACTAGTAATAGAGACCCAGTACTTC.

V usage is TRBV3-1 (or the pseudogene TRBV3-2) and J usage is TRBJ2-7; D possibly uses TRBD1 or TRBD2 (5 bases each). The CDR3 sequence is 14 residues long. V lost 8 bases and J lost 5, with 19 bases in between. CDR1 LGHDT and CDR2 YNNKEL come from the germline V gene (reference sequence). CDR3: CASRAKGSSHEQYF. The CDR3 nucleotides read TGTGCCAGCCGAGCCAAGGGGTCTAGCCACGAGCAGTACTTC.

This rearrangement joins TRBV7-3 to TRBJ2-1; D assignment may be TRBD1 or TRBD2 (5 bases each). Trimming cost V 5 bases and J 6 bases, with 14 bases left between them. Germline V gene lookup returns CDR1 SGHTA and CDR2 FQGTGA. This CDR3 region has 14 residues. The CDR3 sequence is CASSLGTQPNEQFF. The CDR3 DNA follows: TGTGCCAGCAGCCTCGGGACCCAGCCCAATGAGCAGTTCTTC.

J is TRBJ2-2 and V is TRBV29-1; TRBD2 is a possible D gene (6 bases). Germline CDR1 and CDR2: SQVTM and ANQGSEA. The CDR3 spans 13 residues. Trimming pared 8 bases from V and 6 bases from J, leaving 16 bases between. This CDR3 reads CSFRRENAGELFF. The CDR3, as DNA: TGCAGCTTCCGGCGGGAAAACGCCGGGGAGCTGTTTTTT.

The chain recombines TRBV28 with TRBJ2-7, with TRBD1 identical over 7 bases. This CDR3 comprises 15 residues. V trimming: 6 bases; J trimming: 0 bases; junction bases outside the gene matches: 8. Germline loops: CDR1 MDHEN, CDR2 SYDVKM. As DNA, the CDR3 is TGTGCCAGCAGCCGCCGACAGGGATACTCCTACGAGCAGTACTTC. Translated: CASSRRQGYSYEQYF.

Regarding this clone: Other DNA sequences in this sample translate to the same CDR3. V gene TRBV9 combines with J gene TRBJ2-5, with D possibly matching TRBD2 (5 bases). The V gene lost 0 bases and the J gene lost 5 bases, with 11 bases spanning the gap. The germline CDR1 and CDR2 sequences are SGDLS and YYNGEE. The CDR3 runs 14 residues. The chain's CDR3 is CASSVGTRGETQYF. The CDR3 region has the DNA TGTGCCAGCAGCGTAGGGACTCGTGGGGAGACCCAGTACTTC.

The chain joins TRBV28 to TRBJ1-2, with D possibly matching TRBD1 (5 bases). This CDR3 is 15 amino acids long. Trimming removed 3 bases from V and 4 bases from J, with 15 bases in between. CDR1 is MDHEN and CDR2 is SYDVKM in the germline V gene. CDR3: CASSFYSGRGYGYTF. CDR3 bases: TGTGCCAGCAGTTTCTACTCAGGGAGGGGCTATGGCTACACCTTC.

The chain combines TRBV5-4 with TRBJ2-7; 8 positions match TRBD2. CDR3 length equals 14 residues. The J segment lost 0 bases and the V segment lost 5 bases, leaving 4 bases of the junction unmatched. Germline V gene lookup returns CDR1 SGHNT and CDR2 YYREEE (reference sequence). In nucleotides, the CDR3 is TGTGCCAGCAGTATCCGGGGGGGCTCCTACGAGCAGTACTTC. Translated: CASSIRGGSYEQYF. Full variable domain (rest looked up from reference TRBV5-4 and TRBJ2-7): ETGVTQSPTHLIKTRGQQVTLRCSSQSGHNTVSWYQQALGQGPQFIFQYYREEENGRGNFPPRFSGLQFPNYSSELNVNALELDDSALYLCASSIRGGSYEQYFGPGTRLTVT.

V is TRBV20-1 and J is TRBJ2-5; 7 nucleotides line up with TRBD1. Losses at the gene ends were 6 bases for V and 7 bases for J; bases not matched to a gene: 5. The CDR3 loop spans 11 amino acids. The germline CDR1 and CDR2 sequences are DFQATT and SNEGSKA (reference sequence). The CDR3 nucleotides read TGCAGTGCAGGGACAGAGCCGACCCAGTACTTC. Its protein is CSAGTEPTQYF.

The V gene is TRBV6-2 or TRBV6-3, the J gene TRBJ1-3; D uncertain. V lost 0 bases, J lost 1 base, and 7 bases lay in between. The CDR3 runs 15 residues. Germline CDR1 is MNHEY and CDR2 is SVGEGT. This CDR3 is CASSYSGWSGNTIYF. The CDR3 bases are TGTGCCAGCAGTTACTCCGGGTGGTCTGGAAACACCATATATTTT.

V is TRBV5-1 and J is TRBJ1-1; D unclear. The length of the CDR3 is 14 residues. Germline CDR1 reads SGHRS; CDR2 reads YFSETQ. Trimming took 0 bases from V and 6 from J, leaving 12 bases between them. The chain's CDR3 is CASSLGLHGSEAFF. CDR3 in DNA: TGCGCCAGCAGCTTGGGGCTCCACGGGTCTGAAGCTTTCTTT.

The V call is TRBV30, the J call TRBJ2-7; 7 bases match TRBD2. From germline, CDR1 is GTSNPN and CDR2 SVGIG (reference sequence). This CDR3 is built from 14 residues. With V trimmed by 5 bases and J by 3 bases, 10 bases remained unmatched. CDR3 nucleotides: TGTGCCTGGGGGGGGGACTCTACCAACTACGAGCAGTACTTC. Protein: CAWGGDSTNYEQYF.

CDR3: CASSQDGRGNQPQHF. The CDR3 DNA sequence: TGCGCCAGCAGCCAAGACGGGAGGGGGAATCAGCCCCAGCATTTT. The chain is built from TRBV4-1 and TRBJ1-5; D perhaps matches TRBD1 (6 bases). V lost 0 bases, J lost 4 bases, and 10 bases lay in between. Germline CDR1 is MGHRA and CDR2 is YSYEKL. The CDR3 is made up of 15 amino acids.

The chain joins TRBV5-4 to TRBJ2-7; maybe TRBD2 (6 bases). CDR3 length: 13 amino acids. The germline CDR1 and CDR2 sequences are SGHNT and YYREEE (reference sequence). The V gene lost 4 bases and the J gene lost 7 bases, with 15 bases spanning the gap. CDR3 in amino acids: CASSMKGRREQYF. The CDR3 bases are TGTGCCAGCAGCATGAAGGGGAGGCGTGAGCAGTACTTC.

V usage is TRBV30 and J usage is TRBJ1-2; D is ambiguous. Per germline, CDR1 GTSNPN and CDR2 SVGIG (reference sequence). There are 13 residues in the CDR3. V gave up 4 bases and J gave up 4 bases, with 13 bases separating them. In nucleotides, the CDR3 is TGTGCCTGGATGGTGGGGTTGACCTATGGCTACACCTTC. Translating it yields CAWMVGLTYGYTF.

The J gene is TRBJ2-5, the V gene TRBV5-1; the D gene could be TRBD1 or TRBD2 (5 bases each). V lost 5 bases and J lost 1, with 9 bases in between. CDR1 is SGHRS, CDR2 YFSETQ, per germline. The CDR3 is 13 amino acids. CDR3 loop: CASRVGTQETQYF. In DNA form, the CDR3 reads TGCGCCAGCAGAGTAGGGACCCAAGAGACCCAGTACTTC. The variable domain in full, with the rest retrieved from reference TRBV5-1 and TRBJ2-5, is KAGVTQTPRYLIKTRGQQVTLSCSPISGHRSVSWYQQTPGQGLQFLFEYFSETQRNKGNFPGRFSGRQFSNSRSEMNVSTLELGDSALYLCASRVGTQETQYFGPGTRLLVL.

The rearrangement uses TRBV19 and TRBJ1-3, with TRBD1 as a possible D gene (5 bases). The CDR3 sequence is 15 residues long. The V gene's germline CDR1 is LNHDA and CDR2 SQIVND (reference sequence). V was cut by 5 bases and J by 2 bases, with 13 bases left in between. CDR3 sequence (DNA): TGTGCCAGTAGTCAACAAGGGACCCCTGGAAACACCATATATTTT. This encodes CASSQQGTPGNTIYF.